This is a list of T cell receptor beta chains from one sample in a study of blood T cell repertoires in COVID-19. Method: immunoSEQ multiplex PCR; TCRdb's copy keeps in-frame clones and lacks some. The data contain 90,000 to 130,000 clones, roughly 85% of them singletons. What was sequenced was peripheral blood. Receptors originate from a middle-aged man with acute or convalescent COVID-19. CDR3s include the opening cysteine and the closing phenylalanine or tryptophan. Each record gives: clone size, D gene, CDR3 length, J gene, V gene, CDR3 protein, CDR3 DNA. A D gene is named only where the DNA matches it firmly. Size is omitted from some rows. Given values are once, few, many or a class for expanded clones.

.	.	14	TRBJ2-5	TRBV25-1	CASSEFRGGETQYF	TGTGCCAGCAGTGAATTTAGGGGGGGAGAGACCCAGTACTTC
.	.	13	TRBJ2-2	TRBV12-3/TRBV12-4	CASSLANTGELFF	TGTGCCAGCAGCCTCGCGAACACCGGGGAGCTGTTTTTT
.	TRBD2	17	TRBJ2-1	TRBV4-1	CASSQGQGLAGAGGKFF	TGCGCCAGCAGCCAAGGACAGGGCCTAGCGGGGGCCGGGGGAAAGTTCTTC
.	TRBD2	17	TRBJ2-1	TRBV7-9	CASSSRRLRGRIGEQFF	TGTGCCAGCAGCTCCCGGAGGTTGCGCGGGAGGATTGGAGAGCAGTTCTTC
once	TRBD2	14	TRBJ2-4	TRBV28	CASSRPGLANIQYF	TGTGCCAGCAGCCGACCGGGACTAGCAAACATTCAGTACTTC
once	.	11	TRBJ1-2	TRBV19	CASSTSYGYTF	TGTGCCAGTAGTACCTCCTATGGCTACACCTTC
few	TRBD1	16	TRBJ2-7	TRBV27	CASSPDPGTATYEQYF	TGTGCCAGCAGTCCCGACCCCGGGACAGCAACCTACGAGCAGTACTTC
.	TRBD1	14	TRBJ2-5	TRBV9	CASSAGQGQETQYF	TGTGCCAGCAGCGCCGGACAGGGCCAAGAGACCCAGTACTTC
.	.	14	TRBJ2-5	TRBV11-2	CASSLAGSGETQYF	TGTGCCAGCAGCTTAGCGGGGAGCGGAGAGACCCAGTACTTC
.	TRBD2	15	TRBJ2-3	TRBV11-3	CASSPRGSGVDTQYF	TGTGCCAGCAGCCCCCGGGGTAGCGGGGTAGATACGCAGTATTTT
.	TRBD1	13	TRBJ2-2	TRBV7-6	CASSLGTAGELFF	TGTGCCAGCAGCCTAGGGACAGCCGGGGAGCTGTTTTTT
.	.	15	TRBJ2-3	TRBV7-9	CASSLSSAHTDTQYF	TGTGCCAGCAGCTTAAGTAGCGCCCACACAGATACGCAGTATTTT
once	TRBD1	15	TRBJ2-7	TRBV28	CASTPGQVGSYEQYF	TGTGCCAGCACCCCGGGACAGGTTGGATCCTACGAGCAGTACTTC
.	.	14	TRBJ2-5	TRBV6-5	CASSPLAVRETQYF	TGTGCCAGCAGTCCCTTAGCGGTCCGAGAGACCCAGTACTTC
once	TRBD2	14	TRBJ2-7	TRBV5-1	CASIEGGSSREQYF	TGCGCCAGCATCGAGGGCGGGAGCTCCCGCGAGCAGTACTTC
few	.	15	TRBJ2-5	TRBV5-6	CASSPDRGLQETQYF	TGTGCCAGCAGCCCCGACAGGGGACTACAAGAGACCCAGTACTTC
.	.	13	TRBJ1-1	TRBV27	CASSLNTNTEAFF	TGTGCCAGCAGTTTAAACACAAACACTGAAGCTTTCTTT
.	.	14	TRBJ1-3	TRBV5-6	CASSRTGFGNTIYF	TGTGCCAGCAGCCGAACAGGGTTCGGAAACACCATATATTTT
.	.	15	TRBJ1-1	TRBV6-2/TRBV6-3	CASSYAFVRESEAFF	TGTGCCAGCAGTTATGCGTTCGTCCGTGAGTCTGAAGCTTTCTTT
.	TRBD1	16	TRBJ2-5	TRBV24-1	CATSDGGTGGRETQYF	TGTGCCACCAGTGACGGGGGGACAGGGGGCCGGGAGACCCAGTACTTC
few	TRBD1	18	TRBJ1-5	TRBV19	CASSYSGTGGSSNQPQHF	TGTGCCAGTAGCTACTCCGGGACAGGGGGCTCTAGCAATCAGCCCCAGCATTTT
.	.	16	TRBJ1-5	TRBV19	CASSPWGLNSNQPQHF	TGTGCCAGTAGTCCCTGGGGACTGAATAGCAATCAGCCCCAGCATTTT
.	TRBD1	13	TRBJ2-1	TRBV14	CASSQHRDRGLLF	TGTGCCAGCAGCCAACACCGGGACAGGGGCCTCCTCTTC
once	.	13	TRBJ2-5	TRBV7-3	CASSPGIQETQYF	TGTGCCAGCAGCCCGGGGATCCAAGAGACCCAGTACTTC
.	TRBD2	16	TRBJ2-5	TRBV3-1/TRBV3-2	CASSQQGLAGGETQYF	TGTGCCAGCAGCCAACAAGGACTAGCGGGAGGAGAGACCCAGTACTTC
once	.	10	TRBJ2-7	TRBV2	CASSRYEQYF	TGTGCCAGCAGCCGGTACGAGCAGTACTTC
.	.	12	TRBJ1-4	TRBV28	CASRGFNEKLFF	TGTGCCAGCAGGGGCTTTAATGAAAAACTGTTTTTT
.	.	11	TRBJ1-1	TRBV4-2	CASSLNTEAFF	TGTGCCAGCAGCCTAAACACTGAAGCTTTCTTT
.	.	13	TRBJ1-2	TRBV7-2	CASSLAILEGYTF	TGTGCCAGCAGCTTAGCGATTCTTGAGGGCTACACCTTC
.	TRBD1	14	TRBJ2-7	TRBV11-2	CASSFTGGRDEQYF	TGTGCCAGCAGCTTTACAGGGGGCAGAGACGAGCAGTACTTC
.	.	15	TRBJ1-6	TRBV5-8	CASSLPGDPNSPLHF	TGTGCCAGCAGCCTGCCGGGGGACCCGAATTCACCCCTCCACTTT
.	TRBD2	15	TRBJ2-1	TRBV10-1	CASSEGTSGRDEQFF	TGCGCCAGCAGTGAGGGGACTAGCGGGAGGGATGAGCAGTTCTTC
.	.	14	TRBJ2-6	TRBV5-1	CASSEISGANVLTF	TGCGCCAGCAGCGAGATCTCTGGGGCCAACGTCCTGACTTTC
.	.	14	TRBJ1-2	TRBV2	CASSVGAGGYGYTF	TGTGCCAGCAGTGTAGGGGCAGGAGGGTATGGCTACACCTTC
once	.	17	TRBJ2-3	TRBV5-1	CASSLWAGGGSTDTQYF	TGCGCCAGCAGCTTGTGGGCTGGCGGAGGCAGCACAGATACGCAGTATTTT
.	TRBD2	16	TRBJ2-1	TRBV10-3	CAISRTSGGAIHEQFF	TGTGCCATCAGTCGGACTAGCGGGGGGGCAATCCATGAGCAGTTCTTC
.	.	17	TRBJ2-3	TRBV4-2	CASSQDGLLNPTDTQYF	TGTGCCAGCAGCCAAGATGGACTACTAAACCCCACAGATACGCAGTATTTT